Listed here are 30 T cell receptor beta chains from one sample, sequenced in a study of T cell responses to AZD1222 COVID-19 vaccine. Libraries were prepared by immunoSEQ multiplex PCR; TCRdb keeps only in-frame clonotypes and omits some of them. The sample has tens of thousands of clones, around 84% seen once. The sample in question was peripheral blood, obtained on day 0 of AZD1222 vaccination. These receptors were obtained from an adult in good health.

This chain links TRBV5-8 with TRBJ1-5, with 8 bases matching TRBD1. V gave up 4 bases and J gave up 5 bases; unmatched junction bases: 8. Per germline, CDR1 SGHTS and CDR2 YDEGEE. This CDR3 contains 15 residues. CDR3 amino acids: CASSETGGPYQPQHF. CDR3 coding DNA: TGTGCCAGCAGCGAAACAGGGGGTCCTTATCAGCCCCAGCATTTT.

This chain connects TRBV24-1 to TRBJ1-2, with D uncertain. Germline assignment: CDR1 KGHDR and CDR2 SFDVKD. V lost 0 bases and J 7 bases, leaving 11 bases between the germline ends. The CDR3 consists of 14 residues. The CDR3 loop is CATSDLTPRGGYTF. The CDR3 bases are TGTGCCACCAGTGATTTGACGCCCAGAGGTGGCTACACCTTC.

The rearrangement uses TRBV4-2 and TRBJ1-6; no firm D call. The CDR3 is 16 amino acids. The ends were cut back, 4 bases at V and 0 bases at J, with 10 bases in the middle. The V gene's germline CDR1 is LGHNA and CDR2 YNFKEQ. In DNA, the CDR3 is TGTGCCAGCAGCCGAGAACAGAGCTCCTATAATTCACCCCTCCACTTT. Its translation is CASSREQSSYNSPLHF.

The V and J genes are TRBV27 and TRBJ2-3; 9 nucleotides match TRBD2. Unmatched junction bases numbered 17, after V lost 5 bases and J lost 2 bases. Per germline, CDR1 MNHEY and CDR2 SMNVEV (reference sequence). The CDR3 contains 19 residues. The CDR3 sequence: CASSPHVPISGGVTDTQYF. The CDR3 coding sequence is TGTGCCAGCAGTCCCCATGTGCCCATTAGCGGGGGAGTCACAGATACGCAGTATTTT.

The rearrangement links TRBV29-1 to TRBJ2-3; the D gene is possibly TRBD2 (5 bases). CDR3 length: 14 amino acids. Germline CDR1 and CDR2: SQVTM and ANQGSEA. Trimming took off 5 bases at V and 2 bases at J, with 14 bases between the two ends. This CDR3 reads CSVSRGELTDTQYF. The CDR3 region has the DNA TGCAGCGTTTCCCGGGGAGAACTCACAGATACGCAGTATTTT.

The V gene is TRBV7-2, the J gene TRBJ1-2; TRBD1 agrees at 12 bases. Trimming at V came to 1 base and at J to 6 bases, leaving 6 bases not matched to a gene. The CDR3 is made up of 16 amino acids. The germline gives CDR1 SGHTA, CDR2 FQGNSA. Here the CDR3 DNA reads TGTGCCAGCAGCTTAGATGGGACAGGGGGCGGTAATGGCTACACCTTC. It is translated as CASSLDGTGGGNGYTF.

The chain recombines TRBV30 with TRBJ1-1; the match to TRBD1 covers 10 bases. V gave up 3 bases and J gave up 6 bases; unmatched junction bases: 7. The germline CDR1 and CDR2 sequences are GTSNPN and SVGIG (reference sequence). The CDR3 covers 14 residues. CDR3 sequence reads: CAWRGQGPVPEAFF. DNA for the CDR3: TGTGCCTGGAGGGGACAGGGGCCCGTCCCTGAAGCTTTCTTT. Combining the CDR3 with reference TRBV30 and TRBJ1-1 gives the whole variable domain SQTIHQWPATLVQPVGSPLSLECTVEGTSNPNLYWYRQAAGRGLQLLFYSVGIGQISSEVPQNLSASRPQDRQFILSSKKLLLSDSGFYLCAWRGQGPVPEAFFGQGTRLTVV.

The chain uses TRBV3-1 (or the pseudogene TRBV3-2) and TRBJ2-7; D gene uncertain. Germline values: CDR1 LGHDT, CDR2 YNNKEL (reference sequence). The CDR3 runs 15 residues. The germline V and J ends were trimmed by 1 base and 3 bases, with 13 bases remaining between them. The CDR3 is CASSQVPSSGYEQYF. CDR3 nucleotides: TGTGCCAGCAGCCAAGTGCCTTCTTCCGGCTACGAGCAGTACTTC.

The CDR3 sequence is CASSPLVKGEGNEQFF. DNA of the CDR3: TGTGCCAGCAGTCCTCTAGTAAAGGGGGAGGGGAATGAGCAGTTCTTC. The chain couples TRBV5-5 to TRBJ2-1, with D possibly being TRBD2 (7 bases). Germline V gene sequence: CDR1 SGHKS, CDR2 YYEKEE (reference sequence). Trimming left V 5 bases short and J 7 bases short, with 22 bases between. The CDR3 sequence is 16 residues long. Full variable domain (remainder filled in from reference TRBV5-5 and TRBJ2-1): DAGVTQSPTHLIKTRGQQVTLRCSPISGHKSVSWYQQVLGQGPQFIFQYYEKEERGRGNFPDRFSARQFPNYSSELNVNALLLGDSALYLCASSPLVKGEGNEQFFGPGTRLTVL.

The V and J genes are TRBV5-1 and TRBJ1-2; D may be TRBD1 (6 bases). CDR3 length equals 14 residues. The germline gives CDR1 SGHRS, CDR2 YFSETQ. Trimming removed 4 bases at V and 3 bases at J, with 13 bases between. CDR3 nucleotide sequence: TGCGCCAGCAGCCGGGTGGCAGGGGACTATGGCTACACCTTC. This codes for CASSRVAGDYGYTF.

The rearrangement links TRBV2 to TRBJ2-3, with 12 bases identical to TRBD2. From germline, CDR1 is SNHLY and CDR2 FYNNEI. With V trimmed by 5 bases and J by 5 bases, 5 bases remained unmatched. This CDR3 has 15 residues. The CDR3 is CASSTPSGGGDTQYF. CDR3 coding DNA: TGTGCCAGCAGTACCCCTAGCGGGGGGGGAGATACGCAGTATTTT.

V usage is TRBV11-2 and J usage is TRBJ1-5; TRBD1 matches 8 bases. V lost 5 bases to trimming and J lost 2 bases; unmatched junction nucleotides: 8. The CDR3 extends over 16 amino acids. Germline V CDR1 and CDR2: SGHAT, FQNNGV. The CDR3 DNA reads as TGTGCCAGCAGCCCAGGGGGCCGGGGCGGCAATCAGCCCCAGCATTTT. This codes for CASSPGGRGGNQPQHF.

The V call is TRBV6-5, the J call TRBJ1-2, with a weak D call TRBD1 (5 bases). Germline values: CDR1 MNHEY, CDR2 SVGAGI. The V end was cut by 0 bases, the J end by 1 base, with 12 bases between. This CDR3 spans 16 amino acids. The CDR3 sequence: CASSYSAGWNNYGYTF. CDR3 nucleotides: TGTGCCAGCAGTTACTCGGCAGGGTGGAATAACTATGGCTACACCTTC.

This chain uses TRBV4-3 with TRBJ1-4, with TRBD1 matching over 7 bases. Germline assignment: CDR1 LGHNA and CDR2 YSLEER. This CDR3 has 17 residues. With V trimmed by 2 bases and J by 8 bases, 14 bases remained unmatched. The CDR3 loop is CASSQKDREGFKEKLFF. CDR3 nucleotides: TGCGCCAGCAGCCAAAAAGACAGGGAAGGATTTAAGGAAAAACTGTTTTTT.

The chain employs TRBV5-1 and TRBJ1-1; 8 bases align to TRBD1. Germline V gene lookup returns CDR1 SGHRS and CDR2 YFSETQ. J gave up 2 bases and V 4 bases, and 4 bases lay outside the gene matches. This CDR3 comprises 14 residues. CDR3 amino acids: CASSKDRANTEAFF. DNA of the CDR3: TGCGCCAGCAGCAAGGACAGGGCAAACACTGAAGCTTTCTTT.

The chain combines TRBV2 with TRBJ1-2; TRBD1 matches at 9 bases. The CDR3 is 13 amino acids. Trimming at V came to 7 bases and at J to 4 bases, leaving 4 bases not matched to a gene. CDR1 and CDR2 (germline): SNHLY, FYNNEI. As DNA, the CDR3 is TGTGCCAGCAAGACAGGGGGTGCCTATGGCTACACCTTC. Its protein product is CASKTGGAYGYTF.

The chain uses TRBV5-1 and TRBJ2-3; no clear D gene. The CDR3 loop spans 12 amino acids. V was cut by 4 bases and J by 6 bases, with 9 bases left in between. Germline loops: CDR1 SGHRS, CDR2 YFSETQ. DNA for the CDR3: TGCGCCAGCAGCGCCGATGGGGATACGCAGTATTTT. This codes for CASSADGDTQYF.

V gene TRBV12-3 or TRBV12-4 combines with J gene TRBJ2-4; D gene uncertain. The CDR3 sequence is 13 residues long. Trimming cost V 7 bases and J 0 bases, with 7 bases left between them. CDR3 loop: CASTGVAKNIQYF. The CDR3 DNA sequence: TGTGCCAGCACTGGGGTAGCCAAAAACATTCAGTACTTC.

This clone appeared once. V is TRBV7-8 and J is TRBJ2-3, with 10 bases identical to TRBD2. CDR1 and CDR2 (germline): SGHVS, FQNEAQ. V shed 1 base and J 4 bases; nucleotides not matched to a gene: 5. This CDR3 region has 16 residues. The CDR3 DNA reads TGTGCCAGCAGCTTAGTTACTAGCGGGGTTCCAGATACGCAGTATTTT. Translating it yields CASSLVTSGVPDTQYF.

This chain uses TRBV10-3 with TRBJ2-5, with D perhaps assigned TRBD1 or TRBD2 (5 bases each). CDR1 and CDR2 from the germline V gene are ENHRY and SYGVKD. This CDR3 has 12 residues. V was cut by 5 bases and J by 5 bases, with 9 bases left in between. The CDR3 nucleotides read TGTGCCATCAGTTTCGAGGGGGAGACCCAGTACTTC. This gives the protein CAISFEGETQYF.

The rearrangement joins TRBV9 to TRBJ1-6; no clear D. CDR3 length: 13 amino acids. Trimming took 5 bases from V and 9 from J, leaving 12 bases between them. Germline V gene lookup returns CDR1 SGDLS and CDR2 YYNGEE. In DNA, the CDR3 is TGTGCCAGCAGGTCGGATGGGTTTTCACCCCTCCACTTT. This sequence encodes CASRSDGFSPLHF.

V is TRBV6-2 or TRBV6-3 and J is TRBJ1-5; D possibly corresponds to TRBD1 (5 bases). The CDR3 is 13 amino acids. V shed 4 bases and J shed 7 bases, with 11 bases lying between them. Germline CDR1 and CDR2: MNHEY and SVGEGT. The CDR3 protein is CASSSLGGQPQHF. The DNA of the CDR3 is TGTGCCAGCAGTTCTCTGGGGGGACAGCCCCAGCATTTT.

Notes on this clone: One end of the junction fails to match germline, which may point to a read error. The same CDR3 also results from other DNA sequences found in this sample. The CDR3 coding sequence is TGTGCCAGCAGCGTAGCGGGGGGGCCCAACAATGAGCAGTTCTTC. As protein: CASSVAGGPNNEQFF. The J gene is TRBJ2-1, the V gene TRBV7-9; TRBD2 agrees at 11 bases. Germline V gene sequence: CDR1 SEHNR, CDR2 FQNEAQ (reference sequence). The CDR3 consists of 15 residues.

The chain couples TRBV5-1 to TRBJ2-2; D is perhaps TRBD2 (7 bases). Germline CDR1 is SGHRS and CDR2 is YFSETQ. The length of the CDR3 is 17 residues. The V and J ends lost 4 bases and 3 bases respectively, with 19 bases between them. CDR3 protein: CASSPVGGAGDTGELFF. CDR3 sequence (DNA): TGCGCCAGCAGCCCTGTTGGGGGGGCAGGGGACACCGGGGAGCTGTTTTTT.

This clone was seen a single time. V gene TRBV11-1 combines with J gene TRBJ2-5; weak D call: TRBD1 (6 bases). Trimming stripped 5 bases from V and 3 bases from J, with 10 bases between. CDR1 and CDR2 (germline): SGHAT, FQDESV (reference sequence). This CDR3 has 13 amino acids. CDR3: CASSPDSKETQYF. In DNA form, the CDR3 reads TGTGCCAGCAGCCCGGACAGTAAAGAGACCCAGTACTTC.

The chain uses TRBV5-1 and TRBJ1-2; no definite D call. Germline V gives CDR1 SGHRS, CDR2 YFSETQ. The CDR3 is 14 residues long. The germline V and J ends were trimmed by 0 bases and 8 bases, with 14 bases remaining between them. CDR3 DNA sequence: TGCGCCAGCAGCTTGGCGGGCAGGTCGGGGGGCTACACCTTC. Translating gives CASSLAGRSGGYTF.

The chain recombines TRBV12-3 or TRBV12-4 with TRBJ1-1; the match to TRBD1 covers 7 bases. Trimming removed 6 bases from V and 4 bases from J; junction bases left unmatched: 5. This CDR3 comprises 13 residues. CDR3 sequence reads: CASRRGQATEAFF. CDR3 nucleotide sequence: TGTGCCAGCAGGAGGGGGCAGGCCACTGAAGCTTTCTTT.

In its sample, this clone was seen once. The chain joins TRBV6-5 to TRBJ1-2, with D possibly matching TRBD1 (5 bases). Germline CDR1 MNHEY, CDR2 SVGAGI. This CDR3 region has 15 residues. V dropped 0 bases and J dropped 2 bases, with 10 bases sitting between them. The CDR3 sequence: CASSYSGQGNYGYTF. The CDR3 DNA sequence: TGTGCCAGCAGTTACTCGGGGCAGGGAAACTATGGCTACACCTTC.

CDR3 sequence reads: CASSSPTPGSTSLADTQYF. In nucleotides, the CDR3 is TGTGCCAGCTCGAGCCCAACGCCCGGATCGACTAGCTTGGCAGATACGCAGTATTTT. The chain recombines TRBV18 with TRBJ2-3, with 7 nucleotides matching TRBD2. The CDR3 spans 19 residues. Germline CDR1 KGHSH, CDR2 LQKENI. V was pared by 6 bases and J by 4 bases, with 22 bases of the junction left unmatched.

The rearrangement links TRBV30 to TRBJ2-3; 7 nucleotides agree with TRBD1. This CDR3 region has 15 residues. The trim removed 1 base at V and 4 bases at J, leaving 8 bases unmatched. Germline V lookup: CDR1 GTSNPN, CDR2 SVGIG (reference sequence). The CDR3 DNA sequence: TGTGCCTGGAGTGGACAGGGTGGTGGAGCAGATACGCAGTATTTT. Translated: CAWSGQGGGADTQYF.